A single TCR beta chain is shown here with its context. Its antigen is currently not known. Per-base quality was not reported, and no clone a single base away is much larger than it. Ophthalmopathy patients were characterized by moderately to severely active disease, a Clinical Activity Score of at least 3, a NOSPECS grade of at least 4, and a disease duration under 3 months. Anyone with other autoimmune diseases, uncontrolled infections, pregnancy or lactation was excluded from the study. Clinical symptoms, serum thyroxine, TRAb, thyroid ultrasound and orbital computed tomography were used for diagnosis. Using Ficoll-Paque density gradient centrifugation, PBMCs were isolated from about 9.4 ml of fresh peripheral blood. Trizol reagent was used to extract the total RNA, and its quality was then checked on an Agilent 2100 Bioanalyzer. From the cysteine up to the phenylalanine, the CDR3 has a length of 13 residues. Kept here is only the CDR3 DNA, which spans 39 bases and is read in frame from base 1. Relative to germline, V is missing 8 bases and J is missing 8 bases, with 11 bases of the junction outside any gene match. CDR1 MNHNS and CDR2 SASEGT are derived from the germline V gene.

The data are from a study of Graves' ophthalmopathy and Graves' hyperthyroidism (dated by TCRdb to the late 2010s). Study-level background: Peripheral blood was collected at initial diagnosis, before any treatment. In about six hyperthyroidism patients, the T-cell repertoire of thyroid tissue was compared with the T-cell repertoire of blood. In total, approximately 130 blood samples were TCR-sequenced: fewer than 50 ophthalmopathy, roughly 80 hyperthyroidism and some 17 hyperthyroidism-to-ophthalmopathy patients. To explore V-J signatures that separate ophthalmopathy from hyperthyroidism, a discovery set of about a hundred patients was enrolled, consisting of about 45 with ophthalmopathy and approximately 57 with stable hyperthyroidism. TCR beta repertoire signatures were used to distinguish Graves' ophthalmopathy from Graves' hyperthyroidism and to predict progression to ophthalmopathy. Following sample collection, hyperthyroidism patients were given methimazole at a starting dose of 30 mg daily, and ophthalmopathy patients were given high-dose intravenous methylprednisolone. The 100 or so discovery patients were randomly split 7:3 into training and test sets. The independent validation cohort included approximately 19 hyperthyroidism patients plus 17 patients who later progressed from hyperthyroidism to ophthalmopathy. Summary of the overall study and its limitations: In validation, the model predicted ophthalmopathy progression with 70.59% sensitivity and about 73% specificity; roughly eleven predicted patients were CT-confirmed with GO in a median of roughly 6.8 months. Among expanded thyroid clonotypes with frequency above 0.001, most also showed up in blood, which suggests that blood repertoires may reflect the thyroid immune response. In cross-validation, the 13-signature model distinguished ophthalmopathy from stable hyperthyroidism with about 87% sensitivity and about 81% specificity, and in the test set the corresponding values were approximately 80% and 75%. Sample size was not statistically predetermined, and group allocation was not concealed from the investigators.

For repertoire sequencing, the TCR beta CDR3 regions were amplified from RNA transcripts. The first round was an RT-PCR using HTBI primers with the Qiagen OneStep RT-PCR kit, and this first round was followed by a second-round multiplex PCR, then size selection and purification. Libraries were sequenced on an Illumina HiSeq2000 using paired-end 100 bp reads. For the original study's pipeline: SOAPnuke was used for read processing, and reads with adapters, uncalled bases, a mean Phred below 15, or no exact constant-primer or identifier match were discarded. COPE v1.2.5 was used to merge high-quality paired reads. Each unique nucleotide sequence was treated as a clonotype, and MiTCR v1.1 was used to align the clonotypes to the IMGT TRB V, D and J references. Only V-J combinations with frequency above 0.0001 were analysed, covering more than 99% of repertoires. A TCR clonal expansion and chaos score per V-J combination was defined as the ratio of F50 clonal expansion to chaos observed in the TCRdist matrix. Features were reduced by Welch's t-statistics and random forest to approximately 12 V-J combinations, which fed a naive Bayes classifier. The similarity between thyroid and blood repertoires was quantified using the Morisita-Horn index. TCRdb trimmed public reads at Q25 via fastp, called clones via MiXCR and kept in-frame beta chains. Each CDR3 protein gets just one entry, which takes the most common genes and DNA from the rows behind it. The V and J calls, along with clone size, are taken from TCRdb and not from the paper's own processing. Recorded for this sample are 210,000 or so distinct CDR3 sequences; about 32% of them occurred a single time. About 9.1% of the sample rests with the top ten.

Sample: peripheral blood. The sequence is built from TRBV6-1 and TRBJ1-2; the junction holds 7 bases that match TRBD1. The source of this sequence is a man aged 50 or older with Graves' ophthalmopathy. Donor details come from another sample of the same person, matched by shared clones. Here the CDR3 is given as CASPGQAVDGYTF. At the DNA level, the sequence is TGTGCCAGCCCCGGACAGGCTGTGGACGGCTACACCTTC.